Presented here are 23 T cell receptor beta chains from one specimen sequenced in a study of shared clonotypes between healthy human individuals. The assay was immunoSEQ multiplex PCR, and TCRdb's table has in-frame clones only and misses some. The sample records about 360,000 clones, around 79% being singletons. Material for sequencing was memory CD4+ T cells sorted from blood. Described subset: CD45RA-negative fraction. Source of these receptors: a man aged 30 to 39 in good health.

This clone appeared a few times. The chain recombines TRBV5-1 with TRBJ1-1, with D unclear. V lost 1 base and J 0 bases, leaving 10 bases between the germline ends. The germline V gene has CDR1 SGHRS and CDR2 YFSETQ. There are 15 residues in the CDR3. The CDR3 DNA sequence: TGCGCCAGCAGCTTGACGGGTCCGGTGAACACTGAAGCTTTCTTT. The encoded protein is CASSLTGPVNTEAFF.

The chain employs TRBV5-4 and TRBJ2-3; 9 nucleotides agree with TRBD1. From germline, CDR1 is SGHNT and CDR2 YYREEE (reference sequence). V lost 4 bases and J lost 7; bases outside the gene matches: 7. The CDR3 runs 14 residues. Here the CDR3 DNA reads TGTGCCAGCAGCCGACCGGGACAGGGAAATACGCAGTATTTT. This translates into CASSRPGQGNTQYF.

The V and J genes are TRBV12-5 and TRBJ2-1; TRBD2 aligns across 7 bases. CDR1 is LGHNT and CDR2 is FRNRAP in the germline V gene. V was clipped by 7 bases and J by 3 bases; unmatched bases: 6. The CDR3 is made up of 14 amino acids. In DNA form, the CDR3 reads TGTGCTAGTGCGGCGGGAGCGGGCTACAATGAGCAGTTCTTC. This encodes CASAAGAGYNEQFF.

This clone is a singleton in its sample. The CDR3, as DNA: TGTGCCAGCAGTTTAATTCGCGGGGCGCGGGAGCAGTACTTC. This sequence encodes CASSLIRGAREQYF. V usage is TRBV27 and J usage is TRBJ2-7, with a weak D call TRBD2 (6 bases). The CDR3 is 14 amino acids. Germline assignment: CDR1 MNHEY and CDR2 SMNVEV (reference sequence). Trimming stripped 2 bases from V and 7 bases from J, with 15 bases between.

A few counts support this clone. The V and J genes are TRBV2 and TRBJ2-3, with D possibly TRBD2 on 5 matching bases. The germline gives CDR1 SNHLY, CDR2 FYNNEI. The CDR3 contains 14 residues. Trimming shortened V by 6 bases and J by 0 bases, and 10 bases separated the two germline ends. The CDR3 nucleotides read TGTGCCAGCAGGATGGAGCGGAGCACAGATACGCAGTATTTT. Amino acids: CASRMERSTDTQYF.

As to this clone: A clone one base away is much larger, so this may be a read error. The V call is TRBV15, the J call TRBJ2-7; 9 bases fit TRBD1. Trimming took 11 bases from V and 8 from J; bases not matched to a gene: 7. From germline, CDR1 is LNHNV and CDR2 YYDKDF (reference sequence). The CDR3 loop spans 11 amino acids. CDR3 coding DNA: TGTGCCGCGGGGACAGGGTCGCAGCAGTACTTC. Translated, it gives CAAGTGSQQYF. The whole variable domain, remainder taken from reference TRBV15 and TRBJ2-7, is DAMVIQNPRYQVTQFGKPVTLSCSQTLNHNVMYWYQQKSSQAPKLLFHYYDKDFNNEADTPDNFQSRRPNTSFCFLDIRSPGLGDTAMYLCAAGTGSQQYFGPGTRLTVT.

The chain joins TRBV5-1 to TRBJ2-7; 9 bases map to TRBD1. The germline gives CDR1 SGHRS, CDR2 YFSETQ. This CDR3 is 17 amino acids long. The J segment lost 2 bases and the V segment lost 0 bases, leaving 9 bases of the junction unmatched. Written as DNA, the CDR3 is TGCGCCAGCAGCTTGGACCCTCAAGGGACAGGGACCTACGAGCAGTACTTC. Encoded protein: CASSLDPQGTGTYEQYF.

This chain joins TRBV11-2 and TRBJ2-1; D possibly corresponds to TRBD2 (5 bases). Looked up from germline, CDR1 is SGHAT and CDR2 is FQNNGV. Trimming left V 4 bases short and J 9 bases short, with 10 bases between. The CDR3 contains 12 residues. CDR3 protein: CASSSRGSEQFF. CDR3 in DNA: TGTGCCAGCAGCTCCCGGGGAAGTGAGCAGTTCTTC.

The chain is built from TRBV28 and TRBJ2-7, with 9 bases identical to TRBD2. Germline V lookup: CDR1 MDHEN, CDR2 SYDVKM. CDR3 size: 15 residues. Trimming at V came to 3 bases and at J to 0 bases, leaving 3 bases not matched to a gene. CDR3 sequence: CASSFAGGRSYEQYF. The CDR3 DNA reads TGTGCCAGCAGTTTCGCGGGAGGGCGCTCCTACGAGCAGTACTTC.

This clone has only a few counts. This chain joins TRBV7-2 and TRBJ2-1; either TRBD1 or TRBD2 may supply D (5 bases each). Between the trimmed V and J ends, which lost 5 bases and 4 bases, there was a span of 12 bases. The V gene's germline CDR1 is SGHTA and CDR2 FQGNSA. The CDR3 runs to 14 residues. CDR3 protein: CASSLRDLYNEQFF. CDR3 coding DNA: TGTGCCAGCAGCCTCCGGGACCTATACAATGAGCAGTTCTTC. Drawing the rest from reference TRBV7-2 and TRBJ2-1, the complete variable domain is GAGVSQSPSNKVTEKGKDVELRCDPISGHTALYWYRQSLGQGLEFLIYFQGNSAPDKSGLPSDRFSAERTGGSVSTLTIQRTQQEDSAVYLCASSLRDLYNEQFFGPGTRLTVL.

This rearrangement joins TRBV4-3 to TRBJ2-2; D unclear. CDR3 length: 17 residues. Trimming left V 3 bases short and J 5 bases short, with 19 bases between. Germline loops: CDR1 LGHNA, CDR2 YSLEER. The CDR3 sequence: CASSQESSVIGTGELFF. The CDR3 DNA follows: TGCGCCAGCAGCCAGGAATCTTCAGTTATTGGGACCGGGGAGCTGTTTTTT.

This clone was counted a single time. The chain recombines TRBV7-2 with TRBJ1-1, with D unresolved. V was trimmed by 5 bases and J by 1 base, leaving 11 bases between them. Per the germline V gene, CDR1 is SGHTA and CDR2 is FQGNSA. CDR3 length: 14 amino acids. The CDR3 bases are TGTGCCAGCAGCGCCATGAGGAGGAACACTGAAGCTTTCTTT. This gives the protein CASSAMRRNTEAFF.

The rearrangement joins TRBV5-4 to TRBJ2-7; the match to TRBD1 covers 7 bases. The CDR3 extends over 16 amino acids. The V and J ends lost 7 bases and 2 bases, in that order; junction bases with no gene match: 15. Per the germline V gene, CDR1 is SGHNT and CDR2 is YYREEE (reference sequence). The CDR3 region has the DNA TGTGCCAGCGACCCGGGACAGCATATTCTTCCCTACGAGCAGTACTTC. Protein product: CASDPGQHILPYEQYF.

V is TRBV5-4 and J is TRBJ2-3, with D uncertain. CDR3 length: 14 amino acids. V was trimmed by 1 base and J by 1 base, leaving 7 bases between them. Germline-derived CDR1 and CDR2 are SGHNT and YYREEE (reference sequence). The CDR3 protein is CASSLPRGTDTQYF. CDR3 nucleotides: TGTGCCAGCAGCTTGCCACGGGGCACAGATACGCAGTATTTT.

The genes are TRBV19 and TRBJ1-2, with D possibly matching TRBD1 (5 bases). This CDR3 has 14 residues. The V end lost 3 bases, the J end lost 7 bases, and 15 bases lay between the germline ends. The V gene's germline CDR1 is LNHDA and CDR2 SQIVND (reference sequence). CDR3 bases: TGTGCCAGTAGTATCTCTGTCGGGGGAGCTGGCTACACCTTC. It yields the protein CASSISVGGAGYTF.

This clone was seen repeatedly, ten times or more. This chain links TRBV19 with TRBJ2-6, with a possible D match to TRBD1 (6 bases). This CDR3 spans 15 amino acids. Trimming pared 5 bases from V and 1 base from J, leaving 9 bases between. CDR1 and CDR2 from the germline V gene are LNHDA and SQIVND (reference sequence). The chain's CDR3 is CASSAQGSGANVLTF. In nucleotides, the CDR3 is TGTGCCAGTAGTGCGCAGGGGTCTGGGGCCAACGTCCTGACTTTC.

This rearrangement joins TRBV19 to TRBJ1-1; D is uncertain. The germline CDR1 and CDR2 sequences are LNHDA and SQIVND (reference sequence). This CDR3 has 13 amino acids. Deletions cut 0 bases from V and 11 bases from J, with 13 bases between. CDR3 DNA: TGTGCCAGTAGTATAGACAGGACGTATCTGGCTTTCTTT. Its translation is CASSIDRTYLAFF.

Comment on this clone: The sample has other DNA sequences that encode this CDR3 too. The chain combines TRBV15 with TRBJ2-7; D may correspond to TRBD1 or TRBD2 (6 bases each). Germline lookup yields CDR1 LNHNV and CDR2 YYDKDF (reference sequence). The CDR3 runs 15 residues. The V and J ends lost 0 bases and 0 bases respectively, with 9 bases between them. The CDR3: CATSRDGGLSYEQYF. DNA of the CDR3: TGTGCCACCAGCAGAGATGGGGGGCTCTCCTACGAGCAGTACTTC.

The gene calls are TRBV4-1 and TRBJ2-3, with 8 bases that match TRBD2. The J segment lost 0 bases and the V segment lost 6 bases, leaving 8 bases of the junction unmatched. CDR1 MGHRA and CDR2 YSYEKL come from the germline V gene. The CDR3 is made up of 16 amino acids. CDR3 nucleotides: TGCGCCAGCAGTCTTCAACTAGCGGAGAGCACAGATACGCAGTATTTT. Protein sequence: CASSLQLAESTDTQYF.

This clone showed up just once. The chain employs TRBV19 and TRBJ2-2, with D hard to call. Looked up from germline, CDR1 is LNHDA and CDR2 is SQIVND (reference sequence). V was pared by 4 bases and J by 1 base, with 4 bases between. CDR3 length: 13 amino acids. As DNA, the CDR3 is TGTGCCAGTAGTAGAGGGAACACCGGGGAGCTGTTTTTT. It yields the protein CASSRGNTGELFF.

The chain links TRBV6-5 to TRBJ1-1; D gene unclear. V was pared by 6 bases and J by 4 bases, with 12 bases between. Looked up from germline, CDR1 is MNHEY and CDR2 is SVGAGI. This CDR3 has 13 amino acids. Here the CDR3 reads CASRTTGVTEAFF. In nucleotides, the CDR3 is TGTGCCAGCAGGACGACGGGAGTCACTGAAGCTTTCTTT.

J is TRBJ2-3 and V is TRBV5-4; TRBD2 matches 12 bases. Germline CDR1 and CDR2: SGHNT and YYREEE (reference sequence). CDR3 length: 17 amino acids. V was clipped by 4 bases and J by 3 bases; unmatched bases: 9. In DNA form, the CDR3 reads TGTGCCAGCAGCGCGGCTAGCGGGAGGGGTTGGACAGATACGCAGTATTTT. Amino acid sequence: CASSAASGRGWTDTQYF.

This clone is a singleton in its sample. The rearrangement uses TRBV2 and TRBJ1-5; a possible D gene is TRBD1 (6 bases). CDR3 length equals 13 residues. V gave up 6 bases and J gave up 2 bases, with 8 bases separating them. Germline lookup yields CDR1 SNHLY and CDR2 FYNNEI. This chain's CDR3 is CASRDRGNQPQHF. CDR3 bases: TGTGCCAGCAGGGACAGAGGCAATCAGCCCCAGCATTTT.